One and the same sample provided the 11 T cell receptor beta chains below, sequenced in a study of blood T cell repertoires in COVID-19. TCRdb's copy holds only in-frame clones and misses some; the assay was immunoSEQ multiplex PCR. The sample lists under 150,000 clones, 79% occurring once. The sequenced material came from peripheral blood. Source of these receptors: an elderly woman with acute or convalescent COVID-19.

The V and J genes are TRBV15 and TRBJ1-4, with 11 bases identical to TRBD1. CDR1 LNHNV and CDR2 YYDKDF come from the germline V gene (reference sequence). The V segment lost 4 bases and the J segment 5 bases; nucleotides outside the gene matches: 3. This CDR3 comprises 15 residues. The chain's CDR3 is CATSTRTGGNEKLFF. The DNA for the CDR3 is TGTGCCACCAGCACACGGACAGGGGGCAATGAAAAACTGTTTTTT.

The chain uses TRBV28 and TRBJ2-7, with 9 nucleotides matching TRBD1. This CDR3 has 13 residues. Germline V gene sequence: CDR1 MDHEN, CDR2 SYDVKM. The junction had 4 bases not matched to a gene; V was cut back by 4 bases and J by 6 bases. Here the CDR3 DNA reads TGTGCCAGCAGTTCGGGACAGGGTCCCGAGCAGTACTTC. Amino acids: CASSSGQGPEQYF.

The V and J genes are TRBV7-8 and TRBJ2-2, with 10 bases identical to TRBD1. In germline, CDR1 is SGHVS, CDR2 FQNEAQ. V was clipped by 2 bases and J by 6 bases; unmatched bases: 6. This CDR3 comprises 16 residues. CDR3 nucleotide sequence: TGTGCCAGCAGCTTATGGGACAGGGGAGTTCCCGGGGAGCTGTTTTTT. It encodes CASSLWDRGVPGELFF.

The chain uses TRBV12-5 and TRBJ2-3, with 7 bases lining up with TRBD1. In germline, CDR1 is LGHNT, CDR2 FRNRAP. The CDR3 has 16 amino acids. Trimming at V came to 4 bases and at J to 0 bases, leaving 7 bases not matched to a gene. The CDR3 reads CASGYDRAGSTDTQYF. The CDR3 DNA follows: TGTGCTAGTGGTTACGACAGGGCCGGGAGCACAGATACGCAGTATTTT.

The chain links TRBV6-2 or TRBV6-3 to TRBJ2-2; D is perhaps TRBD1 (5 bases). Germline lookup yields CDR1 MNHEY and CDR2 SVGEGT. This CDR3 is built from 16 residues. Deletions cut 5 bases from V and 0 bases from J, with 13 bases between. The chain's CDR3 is CASSALGRANTGELFF. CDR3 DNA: TGTGCCAGCAGTGCCCTGGGCAGGGCGAACACCGGGGAGCTGTTTTTT.

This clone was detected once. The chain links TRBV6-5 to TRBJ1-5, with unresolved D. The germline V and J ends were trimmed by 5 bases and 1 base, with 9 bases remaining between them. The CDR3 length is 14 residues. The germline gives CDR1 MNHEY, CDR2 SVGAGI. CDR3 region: CASSIPGSNQPQHF. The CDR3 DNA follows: TGTGCCAGCAGTATTCCGGGGAGCAATCAGCCCCAGCATTTT.

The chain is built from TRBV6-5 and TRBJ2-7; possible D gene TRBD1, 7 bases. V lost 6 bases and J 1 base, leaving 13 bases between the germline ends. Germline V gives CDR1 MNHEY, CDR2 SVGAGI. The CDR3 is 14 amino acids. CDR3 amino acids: CASRQTGRSYEQYF. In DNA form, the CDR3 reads TGTGCCAGCAGACAGACAGGGAGGTCCTACGAGCAGTACTTC.

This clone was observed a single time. The CDR3 spells CASSYYRAYNEQFF. The CDR3 region has the DNA TGTGCCAGCAGCTACTACAGGGCCTACAATGAGCAGTTCTTC. The chain couples TRBV7-2 to TRBJ2-1; D possibly corresponds to TRBD1 (6 bases). The CDR3 covers 14 residues. V lost 4 bases, J lost 2 bases, and 9 bases lay in between. Germline CDR1 SGHTA, CDR2 FQGNSA.

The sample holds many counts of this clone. The DNA of the CDR3 is TGTGCCTGGAGCACAGGACAGGGGGGCTACAATGAGCAGTTCTTC. Protein sequence: CAWSTGQGGYNEQFF. This chain connects TRBV30 to TRBJ2-1; the match to TRBD1 covers 10 bases. CDR1 is GTSNPN, CDR2 SVGIG, per germline (reference sequence). This CDR3 has 15 residues. V gave up 3 bases and J gave up 3 bases; unmatched junction bases: 5.

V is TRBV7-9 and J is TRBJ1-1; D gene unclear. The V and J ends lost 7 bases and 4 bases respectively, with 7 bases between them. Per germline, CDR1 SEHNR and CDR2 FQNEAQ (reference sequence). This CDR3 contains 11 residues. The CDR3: CASTSGTEAFF. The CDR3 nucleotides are TGTGCCAGCACTTCGGGCACTGAAGCTTTCTTT.

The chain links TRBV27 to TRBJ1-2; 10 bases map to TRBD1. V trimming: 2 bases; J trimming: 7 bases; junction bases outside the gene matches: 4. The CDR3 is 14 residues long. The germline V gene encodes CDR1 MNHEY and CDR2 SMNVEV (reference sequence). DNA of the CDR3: TGTGCCAGCAGTTTAATGGGGACAGGGGCTGGCTACACCTTC. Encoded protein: CASSLMGTGAGYTF.